The source of this T cell receptor (beta chain) is a study of blood T cell repertoires in COVID-19. The wider study: PBMCs, B-cell-depleted T cells, or T cells were the source of the cDNA or gDNA that made up the material.

V lost 3 bases and J 5 bases, leaving 8 bases between the germline ends. CDR1 and CDR2 (germline): SGDLS, YYNGEE. The CDR3 has 13 residues. Original data processing: Reference gene primer amplification gave nucleated cell count estimates. Produced via immunoSEQ multiplex PCR; TCRdb's table is partial and in-frame only. That table is the source of V, J and clone size, and D and trimming were worked out from the DNA. The sample has 150,000 to 180,000 clones; just under 85% are singletons. This chain links TRBV9 with TRBJ2-2; no firm D call. The TCR sequence derives from a woman between 55 and 75 years old with acute or convalescent COVID-19. Sequences were obtained from peripheral blood. The chain's CDR3 is CASSARITGELFF. In DNA form, the CDR3 reads TGTGCCAGCAGCGCTAGGATAACCGGGGAGCTGTTTTTT.